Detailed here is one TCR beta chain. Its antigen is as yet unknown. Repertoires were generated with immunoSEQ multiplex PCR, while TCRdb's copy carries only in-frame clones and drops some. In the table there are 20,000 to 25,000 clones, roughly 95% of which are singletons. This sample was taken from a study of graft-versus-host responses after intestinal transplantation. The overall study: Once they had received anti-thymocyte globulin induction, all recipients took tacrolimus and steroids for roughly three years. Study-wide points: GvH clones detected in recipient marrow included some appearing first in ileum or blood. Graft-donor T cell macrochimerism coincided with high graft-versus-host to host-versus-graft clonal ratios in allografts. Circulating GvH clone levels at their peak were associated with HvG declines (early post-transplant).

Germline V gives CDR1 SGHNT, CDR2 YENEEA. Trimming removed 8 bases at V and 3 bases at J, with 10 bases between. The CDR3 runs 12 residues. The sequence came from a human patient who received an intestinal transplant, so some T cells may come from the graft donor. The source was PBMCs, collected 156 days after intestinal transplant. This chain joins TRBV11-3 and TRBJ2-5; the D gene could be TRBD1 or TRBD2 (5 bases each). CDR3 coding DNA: TGTGCCAGCTCGGGGCTTGAAGAGACCCAGTACTTC. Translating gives CASSGLEETQYF.